The clone carrying this TCR beta chain was picked up many times. Its antigen is not identified. Specified time point: patch test 2, 6 weeks after DPC sensitization. The treatment: therapeutic diphenylcyclopropenone sensitization with weekly scalp DPC. The record originates from a study of human T cells and chemical hapten exposure. Study overall: Patients were given diphenylcyclopropenone on the scalp weekly across the roughly 25-week study. Patches with 0.01% DPC went on the upper back, and the tests were read at 6 days. Findings of the study overall: Expanded TCRs produced significantly more large CDR3 similarity clusters than controls did.

The study's library attached unique molecular identifiers to single cDNA molecules. One entry per CDR3 protein results from TCRdb running MiXCR on the RACE reads. This table holds over 70,000 distinct CDR3 sequences, around 7.9% found once. Sequences were derived from whole blood, sampled in connection with sensitization to the hapten diphenylcyclopropenone (DPC). This TCR was sampled from a woman aged 45 to 65 with alopecia areata. Some clones in this sample may be carry-over from other donors' samples.

The CDR3 region has the DNA TGTGCCAGCAGTTCGGTGATTCAGCCCCAGCATTTT. Translating it yields CASSSVIQPQHF. The chain is built from TRBV6-2 or TRBV6-3 and TRBJ1-5; no clear D gene. Trimming stripped 4 bases from V and 6 bases from J, with 7 bases between. The length of the CDR3 is 12 residues. The germline V gene encodes CDR1 MNHEY and CDR2 SVGEGT.